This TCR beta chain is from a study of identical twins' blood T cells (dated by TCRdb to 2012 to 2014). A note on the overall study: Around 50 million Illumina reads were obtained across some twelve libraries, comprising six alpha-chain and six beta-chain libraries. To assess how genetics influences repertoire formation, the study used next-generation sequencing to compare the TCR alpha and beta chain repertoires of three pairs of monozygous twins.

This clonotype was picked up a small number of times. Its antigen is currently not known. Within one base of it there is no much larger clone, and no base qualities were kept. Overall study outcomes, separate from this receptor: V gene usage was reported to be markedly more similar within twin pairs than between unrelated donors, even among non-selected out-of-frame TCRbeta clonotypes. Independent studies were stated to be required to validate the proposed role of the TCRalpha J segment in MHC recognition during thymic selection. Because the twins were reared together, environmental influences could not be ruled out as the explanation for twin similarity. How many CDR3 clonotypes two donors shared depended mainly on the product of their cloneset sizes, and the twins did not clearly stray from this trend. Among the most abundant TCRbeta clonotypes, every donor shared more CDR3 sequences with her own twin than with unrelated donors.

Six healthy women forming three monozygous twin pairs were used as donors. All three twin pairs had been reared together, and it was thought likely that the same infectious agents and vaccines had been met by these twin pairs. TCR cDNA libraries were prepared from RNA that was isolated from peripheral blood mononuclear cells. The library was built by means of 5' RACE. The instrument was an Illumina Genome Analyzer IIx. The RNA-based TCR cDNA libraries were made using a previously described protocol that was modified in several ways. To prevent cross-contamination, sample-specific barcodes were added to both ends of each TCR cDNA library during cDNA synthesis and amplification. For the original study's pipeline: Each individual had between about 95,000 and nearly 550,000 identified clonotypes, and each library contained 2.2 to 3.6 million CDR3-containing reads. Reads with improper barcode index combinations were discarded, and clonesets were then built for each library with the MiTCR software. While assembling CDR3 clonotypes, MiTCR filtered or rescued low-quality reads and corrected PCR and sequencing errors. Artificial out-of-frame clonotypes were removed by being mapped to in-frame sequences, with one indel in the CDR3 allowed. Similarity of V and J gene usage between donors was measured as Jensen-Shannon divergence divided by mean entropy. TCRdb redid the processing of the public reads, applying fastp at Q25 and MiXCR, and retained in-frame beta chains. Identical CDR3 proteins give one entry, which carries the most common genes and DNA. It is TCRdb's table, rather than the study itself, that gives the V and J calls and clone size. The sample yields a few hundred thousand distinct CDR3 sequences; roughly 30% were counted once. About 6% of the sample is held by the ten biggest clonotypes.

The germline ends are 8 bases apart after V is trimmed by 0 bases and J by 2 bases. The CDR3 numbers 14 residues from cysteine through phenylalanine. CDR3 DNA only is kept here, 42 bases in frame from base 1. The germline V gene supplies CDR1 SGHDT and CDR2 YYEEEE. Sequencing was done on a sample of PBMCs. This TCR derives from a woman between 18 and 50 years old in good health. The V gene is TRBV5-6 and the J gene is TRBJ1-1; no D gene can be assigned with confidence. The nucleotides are TGTGCCAGCAGCTTGGGGGTTCTCAACACTGAAGCTTTCTTT. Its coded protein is CASSLGVLNTEAFF.